This T cell receptor (beta chain) originates from a study of T cell responses to AZD1222 COVID-19 vaccine. The V and J ends lost 2 bases and 9 bases respectively, with 22 bases between them. Germline V gene sequence: CDR1 SGHNT, CDR2 YYREEE (reference sequence). The CDR3 has 16 residues. This clone showed up just once. Its target is unknown. Study-wide results and caveats: Females made up more of the donors, who were largely white British, and clonal diversity may have come out too low. Increases in Spike-specific TCR breadth and depth were seen after two AZD1222 doses. AZD1222 recipients seropositive at baseline numbered only 5 to 7. In the spike-specific TCR repertoire, nearly half reportedly target unmutated variant regions.

Produced via immunoSEQ multiplex PCR; TCRdb's table is partial and in-frame only. Of about 97,000 clones listed, about 88% are singletons. This sequence was found in an adult in good health. This chain connects TRBV5-4 to TRBJ2-3; D is unclear. Here the sequenced sample was peripheral blood, taken on day 0 of AZD1222 vaccination. The chain's CDR3 is CASSFDPGFTLGTQYF. The CDR3 nucleotides are TGTGCCAGCAGCTTTGATCCCGGGTTTACCTTAGGAACGCAGTATTTT.